The entry that follows covers one T cell receptor beta chain sequence. Antigen unknown. The entry originates in a study of cytomegalovirus exposure and HLA in healthy donors. Study conclusions and caveats: Later work associated fewer than 20,000 TCR beta sequences with HLA alleles at 0.05 false discovery rate. Serostatus for CMV was the only available immune exposure information.

The V and J ends lost 3 bases and 1 base respectively, with 16 bases between them. The CDR3 covers 17 residues. Germline CDR1 and CDR2: SGHDN and FVKESK. The PCR made use of 60 Vbeta and 13 Jbeta primers. Measured with immunoSEQ multiplex PCR; TCRdb has only the in-frame clones, and not every one. The data contain tens of thousands of clones, approximately 70% of them singletons. The source of this sequence is a male donor in good health and CMV-seropositive. The sample taken for sequencing was PBMCs. This chain connects TRBV14 to TRBJ2-4; D call uncertain. The CDR3 here is CASSQRLSLGAKNIQYF. As DNA, the CDR3 is TGTGCCAGCAGCCAGCGGCTGTCACTCGGGGCCAAAAACATTCAGTACTTC.